These 26 T cell receptor beta chains were all obtained from the same sample, sequenced in a study of cytomegalovirus exposure and HLA in healthy donors. The method was immunoSEQ multiplex PCR; TCRdb's version includes in-frame clones alone and lacks a portion of them. Of fewer than 350,000 clones listed, over 75% were seen once; the top ten hold about 0.99%. Sequences were obtained from PBMCs. These receptors all stem from a young woman in good health and CMV-seronegative.

The rearrangement joins TRBV7-3 to TRBJ2-5; 8 bases agree with TRBD1. Trimming took 4 bases from V and 5 from J; bases not matched to a gene: 3. Germline CDR1 reads SGHTA; CDR2 reads FQGTGA. This CDR3 comprises 13 residues. The CDR3 reads CASSWGQAETQYF. The CDR3 DNA is TGTGCCAGCAGCTGGGGACAGGCGGAGACCCAGTACTTC.

The chain is built from TRBV12-5 and TRBJ2-7; D not certain. Germline V gene sequence: CDR1 LGHNT, CDR2 FRNRAP. V lost 1 base and J 0 bases, leaving 4 bases between the germline ends. The CDR3 covers 13 residues. The CDR3 protein is CASGLGVSYEQYF. CDR3 DNA: TGTGCTAGTGGTTTGGGAGTCTCCTACGAGCAGTACTTC.

This clone appeared a few times. CDR3 nucleotide sequence: TGTGCCAGCAGTTTAGCAGCGGGAGGGCCCTACGAGCAGTACTTC. Amino acids: CASSLAAGGPYEQYF. V gene TRBV27 combines with J gene TRBJ2-7; 10 bases agree with TRBD2. The trim removed 2 bases at V and 2 bases at J, leaving 3 bases unmatched. Germline V CDR1 and CDR2: MNHEY, SMNVEV (reference sequence). This CDR3 is built from 15 residues.

This clone was seen once. The rearrangement links TRBV27 to TRBJ2-7, with 10 bases that match TRBD2. This CDR3 has 17 amino acids. Germline V gives CDR1 MNHEY, CDR2 SMNVEV (reference sequence). Trimming cost V 2 bases and J 6 bases; bases outside gene matches: 13. This chain's CDR3 is CASSLRASGSRFAEQYF. The CDR3, as DNA: TGTGCCAGCAGTTTACGGGCTAGCGGGAGTAGATTCGCCGAGCAGTACTTC.

J is TRBJ2-2 and V is TRBV11-2; D remains unclear. Per the germline V gene, CDR1 is SGHAT and CDR2 is FQNNGV. The CDR3 runs to 16 residues. The V end was cut by 1 base, the J end by 7 bases, with 16 bases between. The CDR3 protein is CASSLVARPALGELFF. DNA of the CDR3: TGTGCCAGCAGCTTAGTCGCTAGACCCGCTCTCGGGGAGCTGTTTTTT.

This sequence joins TRBV7-9 and TRBJ1-6, with 7 bases matching TRBD1. CDR3 size: 15 residues. The junction had 6 bases not matched to a gene; V was cut back by 10 bases and J by 0 bases. Germline lookup yields CDR1 SEHNR and CDR2 FQNEAQ (reference sequence). DNA for the CDR3: TGTGCCACCAACCACAGGGGCTCCTATAATTCACCCCTCCACTTT. Translated, it gives CATNHRGSYNSPLHF.

V and J are TRBV2 and TRBJ1-2; tentatively, D is TRBD1 (5 bases). Germline assignment: CDR1 SNHLY and CDR2 FYNNEI. This CDR3 spans 13 amino acids. Trimming cost V 4 bases and J 5 bases, with 11 bases left between them. CDR3 sequence: CASSVETVYGYTF. The CDR3 coding sequence is TGTGCCAGCAGTGTAGAGACAGTTTATGGCTACACCTTC. Using reference TRBV2 and TRBJ1-2 for the parts outside the CDR3, the full variable domain is EPEVTQTPSHQVTQMGQEVILRCVPISNHLYFYWYRQILGQKVEFLVSFYNNEISEKSEIFDDQFSVERPDGSNFTLKIRSTKLEDSAMYFCASSVETVYGYTFGSGTRLTVV.

This sequence joins TRBV6-5 and TRBJ2-7, with TRBD1 identical over 9 bases. The CDR3 spans 13 residues. V lost 6 bases, J lost 5 bases, and 5 bases stayed unmatched. Per the germline V gene, CDR1 is MNHEY and CDR2 is SVGAGI. The CDR3 region has the DNA TGTGCCAGCAGCCAGACAGGGGGGAACGAGCAGTACTTC. Its translation: CASSQTGGNEQYF.

The V gene is TRBV5-8, the J gene TRBJ2-1, with D possibly matching TRBD1 (6 bases). V gave up 0 bases and J gave up 4 bases, with 11 bases separating them. CDR3 size: 15 residues. Germline V CDR1 and CDR2: SGHTS, YDEGEE. The CDR3 here is CASSLGQADYNEQFF. The CDR3 DNA reads as TGTGCCAGCAGCTTGGGACAGGCCGATTACAATGAGCAGTTCTTC.

This chain connects TRBV10-3 to TRBJ2-7; D might be TRBD2 (5 bases). Germline lookup yields CDR1 ENHRY and CDR2 SYGVKD. The germline V and J ends were trimmed by 8 bases and 2 bases, with 16 bases remaining between them. The CDR3 length is 14 residues. CDR3 nucleotide sequence: TGTGCCATCCGTGGAGAGGGAGCGCCCTACGAGCAGTACTTC. This sequence encodes CAIRGEGAPYEQYF.

The V gene is TRBV28, the J gene TRBJ2-5; TRBD1 matches at 7 bases. Germline-derived CDR1 and CDR2 are MDHEN and SYDVKM. CDR3 length: 13 amino acids. V dropped 7 bases and J dropped 5; count of bases not matched to a gene: 7. CDR3 bases: TGTGCCAGCATCAAGGGGGCTGGGGAGACCCAGTACTTC. Its protein product is CASIKGAGETQYF.

This chain uses TRBV30 with TRBJ2-3; TRBD2 might be the D (6 bases). Looked up from germline, CDR1 is GTSNPN and CDR2 is SVGIG (reference sequence). CDR3 length: 15 residues. The V gene lost 3 bases and the J gene lost 1 base, with 14 bases spanning the gap. CDR3 DNA sequence: TGTGCCTGGAGAGGGAACGGGAGACGCACAGATACGCAGTATTTT. This gives the protein CAWRGNGRRTDTQYF.

V and J are TRBV2 and TRBJ1-2; no reliable D call. This CDR3 is 12 amino acids long. The V gene's germline CDR1 is SNHLY and CDR2 FYNNEI. V was trimmed by 10 bases and J by 7 bases, leaving 16 bases between them. The CDR3 loop is CATQVRRSGYTF. The CDR3 DNA reads TGTGCCACCCAGGTCCGACGGTCTGGCTACACCTTC.

The chain has TRBV7-9 and TRBJ2-7; D is perhaps TRBD1 (6 bases). The CDR3 loop spans 14 amino acids. The V end lost 5 bases, the J end lost 2 bases, and 13 bases lay between the germline ends. Germline V lookup: CDR1 SEHNR, CDR2 FQNEAQ (reference sequence). In DNA form, the CDR3 reads TGTGCCAGCAGCGTCACAGGGAATGCCTACGAGCAGTACTTC. It is translated as CASSVTGNAYEQYF.

This clone was seen just once. V and J are TRBV28 and TRBJ2-2, with a tentative D call TRBD2 (6 bases). The CDR3 covers 14 residues. With 6 bases removed from V and 6 bases from J, the gap between germline ends came to 14 bases. CDR1 and CDR2 from the germline V gene are MDHEN and SYDVKM. The CDR3, as DNA: TGTGCCAGCAGACCCAGCTGGAGGGCCGGGGAGCTGTTTTTT. Translating it yields CASRPSWRAGELFF. The variable domain in full, completed from reference TRBV28 and TRBJ2-2, reads DVKVTQSSRYLVKRTGEKVFLECVQDMDHENMFWYRQDPGLGLRLIYFSYDVKMKEKGDIPEGYSVSREKKERFSLILESASTNQTSMYLCASRPSWRAGELFFGEGSRLTVL.

This clone came up once. This chain joins TRBV4-1 and TRBJ1-2; 7 bases match TRBD1. The CDR3 loop spans 14 amino acids. CDR1 is MGHRA and CDR2 is YSYEKL in the germline V gene. With 4 bases clipped from V and 3 bases from J, the junction kept 5 bases outside the gene matches. The chain's CDR3 is CASSLRRGDYGYTF. The CDR3 DNA reads TGCGCCAGCAGCCTCCGCAGGGGGGACTATGGCTACACCTTC.

To note about this clone: Within the sample, other DNA sequences also encode this same CDR3. V is TRBV29-1 and J is TRBJ1-2; D may be TRBD1 (5 bases). Germline assignment: CDR1 SQVTM and CDR2 ANQGSEA. The CDR3 runs 12 residues. The V end lost 7 bases, the J end lost 4 bases, and 13 bases lay between the germline ends. The CDR3 is CSGYRGTYGYTF. The CDR3 region has the DNA TGCAGCGGCTACCGGGGGACCTATGGCTACACCTTC.

The chain recombines TRBV6-1 with TRBJ2-3, with 8 positions matching TRBD2. From germline, CDR1 is MNHNS and CDR2 SASEGT. With V trimmed by 3 bases and J by 4 bases, 6 bases remained unmatched. The CDR3 length is 15 residues. The CDR3: CASSDGAGGSDTQYF. CDR3 nucleotides: TGTGCCAGCAGTGATGGTGCGGGAGGCTCAGATACGCAGTATTTT.

The chain has TRBV28 and TRBJ1-1; no firm D call. The CDR3 contains 14 residues. V was trimmed by 5 bases and J by 1 base, leaving 11 bases between them. CDR1 and CDR2 from the germline V gene are MDHEN and SYDVKM. DNA for the CDR3: TGTGCCAGCAGTCCAAACCCCAGGAACACTGAAGCTTTCTTT. This translates into CASSPNPRNTEAFF.

The chain couples TRBV25-1 to TRBJ2-1; 9 bases align to TRBD2. Germline lookup yields CDR1 MGHDK and CDR2 SYGVNS. This CDR3 has 15 amino acids. V dropped 10 bases and J dropped 6; count of bases not matched to a gene: 13. In nucleotides, the CDR3 is TGTGCCACCCAGTTGCGGCGGGAGGGCCGCAATGAGCAGTTCTTC. It codes for CATQLRREGRNEQFF.

The chain recombines TRBV7-3 with TRBJ2-3; D not resolved. Trimming took 4 bases from V and 7 from J, leaving 12 bases between them. Germline-derived CDR1 and CDR2 are SGHTA and FQGTGA. The CDR3 spans 13 residues. CDR3 DNA sequence: TGTGCCAGCAGCTCTGTAACGGAGAATACGCAGTATTTT. As protein: CASSSVTENTQYF.

The chain recombines TRBV11-2 with TRBJ1-4; 7 positions agree with TRBD1. Germline V gene sequence: CDR1 SGHAT, CDR2 FQNNGV. CDR3 size: 15 residues. V lost 5 bases to trimming and J lost 4 bases; unmatched junction nucleotides: 7. Here the CDR3 reads CASSQGERGNEKLFF. The DNA for the CDR3 is TGTGCCAGCAGCCAGGGGGAGAGGGGTAATGAAAAACTGTTTTTT.

The chain couples TRBV27 to TRBJ2-1; 12 bases map to TRBD2. Germline V gene sequence: CDR1 MNHEY, CDR2 SMNVEV (reference sequence). The CDR3 length is 15 residues. The V segment lost 7 bases and the J segment 7 bases; nucleotides outside the gene matches: 8. This CDR3 reads CASKRGLAGGNEQFF. For the CDR3, the DNA is TGTGCCAGCAAGAGAGGCCTAGCGGGAGGGAATGAGCAGTTCTTC.

The J gene is TRBJ2-3, the V gene TRBV5-1; the match to TRBD2 covers 8 bases. Germline loops: CDR1 SGHRS, CDR2 YFSETQ. Trimming cost V 4 bases and J 0 bases; bases outside gene matches: 7. CDR3 length equals 16 residues. The CDR3 spells CASSPDGLASTDTQYF. The CDR3 nucleotides are TGCGCCAGCAGCCCGGACGGACTAGCCAGCACAGATACGCAGTATTTT. Combining the CDR3 with reference TRBV5-1 and TRBJ2-3 gives the whole variable domain KAGVTQTPRYLIKTRGQQVTLSCSPISGHRSVSWYQQTPGQGLQFLFEYFSETQRNKGNFPGRFSGRQFSNSRSEMNVSTLELGDSALYLCASSPDGLASTDTQYFGPGTRLTVL.

The chain combines TRBV15 with TRBJ2-7; D perhaps matches TRBD1 (6 bases). The CDR3 is made up of 13 amino acids. Per germline, CDR1 LNHNV and CDR2 YYDKDF (reference sequence). Trimming pared 3 bases from V and 0 bases from J, leaving 6 bases between. The CDR3 protein is CATSRDSSYEQYF. In DNA form, the CDR3 reads TGTGCCACCAGCAGGGACAGCTCCTACGAGCAGTACTTC.

The chain couples TRBV6-1 to TRBJ2-1; tentatively, D is TRBD2 (6 bases). Trimming pared 10 bases from V and 0 bases from J, leaving 10 bases between. This CDR3 region has 13 residues. Germline loops: CDR1 MNHNS, CDR2 SASEGT. CDR3 region: CATSGLSYNEQFF. In DNA form, the CDR3 reads TGTGCCACCTCGGGACTCTCCTACAATGAGCAGTTCTTC.